The 28 T cell receptor beta chains below all came from one sample that was sequenced in a study of T cell responses to AZD1222 COVID-19 vaccine. The assay was immunoSEQ multiplex PCR, and TCRdb's table has in-frame clones only and misses some. The profile covers some 150,000 clones, with around 93% appearing a single time and less than 2% taken by the ten largest. Source: peripheral blood, taken on day 0 of AZD1222 vaccination. These receptors were taken from an adult in good health.

The chain couples TRBV7-3 to TRBJ1-6; D is uncertain. The V end lost 5 bases, the J end lost 7 bases, and 6 bases lay between the germline ends. The germline V gene encodes CDR1 SGHTA and CDR2 FQGTGA. CDR3 length: 12 residues. In DNA form, the CDR3 reads TGTGCCAGCAGCCATGTGAATTCACCCCTCCACTTT. Amino acid sequence: CASSHVNSPLHF.

The chain has TRBV19 and TRBJ1-1; no firm D call. The germline gives CDR1 LNHDA, CDR2 SQIVND (reference sequence). This CDR3 has 16 residues. Trimming cost V 3 bases and J 4 bases, with 18 bases left between them. In DNA form, the CDR3 reads TGTGCCAGTAGTATCAAAGGGCGGAGTTCCATCACTGAAGCTTTCTTT. Its translation: CASSIKGRSSITEAFF.

Only one count was recorded for this clone. The chain couples TRBV9 to TRBJ2-2, with D possibly matching TRBD2 (6 bases). The CDR3 runs 11 residues. V was shortened by 10 bases and J by 6 bases, with 10 bases between the two germline ends. Germline-derived CDR1 and CDR2 are SGDLS and YYNGEE. CDR3 region: CACGGAGELFF. The CDR3 nucleotides are TGTGCCTGCGGCGGGGCCGGGGAGCTGTTTTTT.

The chain links TRBV18 to TRBJ1-5; D gene ambiguous. The V end was cut by 3 bases, the J end by 4 bases, with 7 bases between. The germline V gene has CDR1 KGHSH and CDR2 LQKENI. The CDR3 sequence is 13 residues long. CDR3 protein: CASSPYGNQPQHF. CDR3 in DNA: TGTGCCAGCTCACCGTACGGAAATCAGCCCCAGCATTTT.

The chain has TRBV19 and TRBJ2-1; D is unresolved. There are 16 residues in the CDR3. V dropped 3 bases and J dropped 4 bases, with 16 bases sitting between them. Germline loops: CDR1 LNHDA, CDR2 SQIVND (reference sequence). CDR3 loop: CASSIELVHLYNEQFF. CDR3 DNA sequence: TGTGCCAGTAGTATCGAGTTAGTTCACCTTTACAATGAGCAGTTCTTC.

The chain uses TRBV18 and TRBJ2-2, with 9 positions matching TRBD1. The length of the CDR3 is 14 residues. From germline, CDR1 is KGHSH and CDR2 LQKENI. J was trimmed by 7 bases and V by 5 bases; bases with no gene match: 5. The CDR3 reads CASSKTGGDGELFF. CDR3 coding DNA: TGTGCCAGCTCAAAGACAGGGGGTGACGGGGAGCTGTTTTTT.

The CDR3 loop reads CASSQPGLAGGPGEQFF. The CDR3 DNA sequence: TGTGCCAGCAGTCAGCCGGGACTAGCGGGAGGGCCGGGTGAGCAGTTCTTC. The chain employs TRBV6-6 and TRBJ2-1; 16 bases agree with TRBD2. After removal of 5 bases from V and 9 bases from J, the junction contained 10 bases not matched to a gene. Germline V gives CDR1 MNHNY, CDR2 SVGAGI (reference sequence). The CDR3 extends over 17 amino acids.

The chain uses TRBV6-5 and TRBJ2-1; 8 bases align to TRBD2. The CDR3 loop spans 14 amino acids. The V gene end was trimmed by 0 bases and the J gene end by 15 bases; junction bases not matched to a gene: 10. CDR1 and CDR2 from the germline V gene are MNHEY and SVGAGI. The CDR3 region has the DNA TGTGCCAGCAGTTACTCGAAACTAGCGGAGCGTCCGTTCTTC. The encoded protein is CASSYSKLAERPFF.

The chain has TRBV2 and TRBJ1-5; D possibly corresponds to TRBD1 (5 bases). The V end was cut by 1 base, the J end by 0 bases, with 7 bases between. The germline gives CDR1 SNHLY, CDR2 FYNNEI. The CDR3 runs 15 residues. CDR3 bases: TGTGCCAGCAGTGAAGGCAGGGCTAGCAATCAGCCCCAGCATTTT. Translated: CASSEGRASNQPQHF. The entire variable domain, with the rest obtained from reference TRBV2 and TRBJ1-5, is as follows: EPEVTQTPSHQVTQMGQEVILRCVPISNHLYFYWYRQILGQKVEFLVSFYNNEISEKSEIFDDQFSVERPDGSNFTLKIRSTKLEDSAMYFCASSEGRASNQPQHFGDGTRLSIL.

J is TRBJ1-5 and V is TRBV30; 7 nucleotides match TRBD1. CDR3 length: 13 amino acids. The J segment lost 6 bases and the V segment lost 1 base, leaving 3 bases of the junction unmatched. Per the germline V gene, CDR1 is GTSNPN and CDR2 is SVGIG (reference sequence). The CDR3 region has the DNA TGTGCCTGGAGTGGGCAGGGGGGTCAGCCCCAGCATTTT. Residues: CAWSGQGGQPQHF. The full variable domain, its missing parts supplied by reference TRBV30 and TRBJ1-5, is SQTIHQWPATLVQPVGSPLSLECTVEGTSNPNLYWYRQAAGRGLQLLFYSVGIGQISSEVPQNLSASRPQDRQFILSSKKLLLSDSGFYLCAWSGQGGQPQHFGDGTRLSIL.

This chain connects TRBV4-1 to TRBJ1-5, with D perhaps matching TRBD1 (5 bases). CDR3 length: 14 residues. CDR1 MGHRA and CDR2 YSYEKL come from the germline V gene. With 3 bases removed from V and 6 bases from J, the gap between germline ends came to 12 bases. DNA for the CDR3: TGCGCCAGCAGCCATGCCCAGGGAGCTCAGCCCCAGCATTTT. Translating gives CASSHAQGAQPQHF.

The chain employs TRBV3-1 (or the pseudogene TRBV3-2) and TRBJ2-7, with 16 positions matching TRBD2. CDR1 LGHDT and CDR2 YNNKEL come from the germline V gene (reference sequence). V lost 5 bases, J lost 7 bases, and 2 bases stayed unmatched. The CDR3 has 14 residues. Here the CDR3 DNA reads TGTGCCAGCAGCGGGACTAGCGGGAGGGGAGAGCAGTACTTC. This encodes CASSGTSGRGEQYF.

J is TRBJ2-3 and V is TRBV5-4; 7 nucleotides agree with TRBD1. Trimming at V came to 1 base and at J to 2 bases, leaving 4 bases not matched to a gene. Germline V gene sequence: CDR1 SGHNT, CDR2 YYREEE (reference sequence). The CDR3 sequence is 15 residues long. CDR3 DNA sequence: TGTGCCAGCAGCTTGATACAGGGGCCCACAGATACGCAGTATTTT. It is translated as CASSLIQGPTDTQYF.

This clone was found once. V is TRBV2 and J is TRBJ1-5; 7 positions agree with TRBD1. The CDR3 contains 15 residues. The V gene's germline CDR1 is SNHLY and CDR2 FYNNEI. J was trimmed by 7 bases and V by 4 bases; bases with no gene match: 10. The CDR3 loop is CASSAETGIVQPQHF. CDR3 nucleotides: TGTGCCAGCAGTGCCGAGACAGGGATCGTACAGCCCCAGCATTTT.

The chain links TRBV6-5 to TRBJ1-4; D possibly corresponds to TRBD1 (5 bases). The CDR3 consists of 14 residues. Germline CDR1 reads MNHEY; CDR2 reads SVGAGI. With 5 bases removed from V and 8 bases from J, the gap between germline ends came to 15 bases. The CDR3 reads CASSPSGLDEKLFF. The DNA of the CDR3 is TGTGCCAGCAGTCCCTCAGGGTTGGACGAAAAACTGTTTTTT.

This clone has just one count. This chain uses TRBV19 with TRBJ1-5, with D uncertain. Trimming cost V 7 bases and J 2 bases, with 12 bases left between them. The CDR3 spans 14 residues. From germline, CDR1 is LNHDA and CDR2 SQIVND (reference sequence). The CDR3 DNA is TGTGCCAGTAAAACAAGGGAGGGCAATCAGCCCCAGCATTTT. As protein: CASKTREGNQPQHF.

This clone was counted between two and nine times. The rearrangement links TRBV7-2 to TRBJ1-1; 10 nucleotides match TRBD1. Per germline, CDR1 SGHTA and CDR2 FQGNSA. The CDR3 is 15 residues long. The trim removed 9 bases at V and 1 base at J, leaving 8 bases unmatched. In DNA form, the CDR3 reads TGTGCCAGTACGACAGGGGGCCTTCGGAACACTGAAGCTTTCTTT. It translates to CASTTGGLRNTEAFF.

J is TRBJ2-5 and V is TRBV14; the match to TRBD2 covers 11 bases. This CDR3 comprises 16 residues. From germline, CDR1 is SGHDN and CDR2 FVKESK. J was trimmed by 7 bases and V by 2 bases; bases with no gene match: 9. In DNA form, the CDR3 reads TGTGCCAGCAGCCAATCTAGCGGGGGGCTGCTGGGGACCCAGTACTTC. It translates to CASSQSSGGLLGTQYF.

The gene calls are TRBV7-9 and TRBJ1-1; D is uncertain. The germline gives CDR1 SEHNR, CDR2 FQNEAQ (reference sequence). This CDR3 has 13 residues. The V and J ends lost 1 base and 4 bases respectively, with 7 bases between them. CDR3: CASSLEGGTEAFF. The DNA of the CDR3 is TGTGCCAGCAGCTTAGAAGGTGGCACTGAAGCTTTCTTT.

This chain connects TRBV7-9 to TRBJ2-7, with D unclear. V dropped 4 bases and J dropped 4 bases, with 20 bases sitting between them. The germline V gene has CDR1 SEHNR and CDR2 FQNEAQ (reference sequence). The length of the CDR3 is 16 residues. The CDR3: CASSSRPGSNAYEQYF. The CDR3 coding sequence is TGTGCCAGCAGCTCTCGCCCCGGGTCAAATGCTTACGAGCAGTACTTC.

Here the CDR3 reads CASSTAGLSNQPQHF. CDR3 in DNA: TGTGCCAGCAGCACCGCGGGACTTAGCAATCAGCCCCAGCATTTT. The chain carries TRBV9 and TRBJ1-5; D perhaps matches TRBD1 (5 bases). The germline CDR1 and CDR2 sequences are SGDLS and YYNGEE. This CDR3 spans 15 amino acids. Trimming removed 4 bases at V and 0 bases at J, with 11 bases between.

The CDR3 DNA reads as TGTGCCAGCAGTAGCCCGGGACAGGGGTACAATGAGCAGTTCTTC. Translating it yields CASSSPGQGYNEQFF. This rearrangement joins TRBV21-1 to TRBJ2-1; the D segment call TRBD1 is taken from the table without a DNA check. TRBV21-1 is classified as a pseudogene. This CDR3 has 15 residues.

The chain employs TRBV6-6 and TRBJ2-2; TRBD2 agrees at 9 bases. Germline V gene data show CDR1 as MNHNY and CDR2 as SVGAGI (reference sequence). The V and J ends lost 7 bases and 4 bases, in that order; junction bases with no gene match: 10. The CDR3 extends over 16 amino acids. CDR3 in amino acids: CASTDHSGGFTGELFF. CDR3 sequence (DNA): TGTGCCAGCACAGACCATAGCGGGGGCTTCACCGGGGAGCTGTTTTTT.

The chain employs TRBV4-2 and TRBJ1-2; 12 nucleotides match TRBD1. CDR1 and CDR2 (germline): LGHNA, YNFKEQ. V was clipped by 3 bases and J by 8 bases; unmatched bases: 10. The length of the CDR3 is 16 residues. The CDR3 sequence is CASSQMTGTGGRGYTF. The CDR3 bases are TGTGCCAGCAGCCAGATGACCGGGACAGGGGGCCGGGGCTACACCTTC.

The chain joins TRBV7-9 to TRBJ1-2; D might be TRBD1 (6 bases). The germline V gene has CDR1 SEHNR and CDR2 FQNEAQ (reference sequence). The V gene lost 2 bases and the J gene lost 2 bases, with 12 bases spanning the gap. The CDR3 contains 15 residues. Here the CDR3 reads CASSLFPRGNYGYTF. The DNA of the CDR3 is TGTGCCAGCAGCTTATTCCCAAGGGGGAACTATGGCTACACCTTC.

CDR3 loop: CASSWGQGMNEQFF. DNA of the CDR3: TGTGCCAGCAGCTGGGGACAGGGGATGAATGAGCAGTTCTTC. This sequence joins TRBV5-6 and TRBJ2-1; 10 nucleotides match TRBD1. CDR1 and CDR2 (germline): SGHDT, YYEEEE. Germline trimming cut 3 bases from V and 7 bases from J; bases unmatched to any gene: 4. CDR3 length: 14 amino acids.

The V call is TRBV9, the J call TRBJ1-1; D unresolved. The CDR3 consists of 12 residues. Trimming left V 4 bases short and J 3 bases short, with 7 bases between. Germline CDR1 is SGDLS and CDR2 is YYNGEE. The CDR3 sequence is CASSYDHTEAFF. Written as DNA, the CDR3 is TGTGCCAGCAGCTACGACCACACTGAAGCTTTCTTT.

This sequence joins TRBV5-1 and TRBJ1-5; no firm D call. CDR3 length: 14 residues. Trimming pared 0 bases from V and 3 bases from J, leaving 7 bases between. Germline V gives CDR1 SGHRS, CDR2 YFSETQ. The CDR3 spells CASSLAGDNQPQHF. The CDR3 bases are TGCGCCAGCAGCTTGGCGGGCGACAATCAGCCCCAGCATTTT.